This TCR beta chain was documented in a study of T-cell reconstitution after alpha-beta-depleted transplantation in children. This clonotype has a handful of counts. TCRbeta library preparation incorporated unique molecular identifiers. TCRdb independently ran MiXCR on the PCR reads; one entry per CDR3 protein. In the table there are a few hundred thousand distinct CDR3 sequences, about 16% of which are singletons. V shed 1 base and J shed 1 base, with 18 bases lying between them. The CDR3 covers 17 residues. Looked up from germline, CDR1 is DFQATT and CDR2 is SNEGSKA (reference sequence). The V and J genes are TRBV20-1 and TRBJ2-3; TRBD2 is a possible D gene (5 bases). This clonotype originated in a human donor who donated a stem cell graft to a child with acute lymphoblastic leukemia. The sample in question was PBMCs from the stem cell graft donor, obtained from the stem cell graft. Here the CDR3 reads CSARASTRAQRTDTQYF. CDR3 nucleotides: TGCAGTGCTAGAGCATCAACGCGGGCCCAACGCACAGATACGCAGTATTTT.